The clone carrying this TCR beta chain was found a few times. Its antigen remains unknown. These data originate in a study of type 1 regulatory T cells. Study-wide background: An in vitro protocol generated T-allo10, a Tr1-enriched, alloantigen-specific CD4 T cell product.

General observations from the study: Tr1 cells had a more restricted TCR repertoire than non-Tr1 cells.

Each CDR3 protein gets one entry after TCRdb re-called the reads with MiXCR. The table lists 70,000 or so distinct CDR3 sequences, less than 25% of them singletons. The V and J ends lost 4 bases and 7 bases, in that order; junction bases with no gene match: 10. Germline assignment: CDR1 SGHRS and CDR2 YFSETQ. This CDR3 spans 15 amino acids. The V gene is TRBV5-1, the J gene TRBJ1-4, with TRBD1 identical over 7 bases. The TCR comes from a human donor in good health. Sequencing was performed on cultured type 1 regulatory T (Tr1) cells, either the whole culture or a sorted fraction (not recorded which). The DNA for the CDR3 is TGCGCCAGCAGCATCGAGACAGGGTCGGGTGAAAAACTGTTTTTT. Encoded protein: CASSIETGSGEKLFF.